The 13 T cell receptor beta chains reported below all come from one sample, sequenced in a study of cytomegalovirus exposure and HLA in healthy donors. The PCR ran on 60 Vbeta and 13 Jbeta primers. The data were produced by immunoSEQ multiplex PCR, yet TCRdb's version contains in-frame clones alone and is incomplete. The table includes 150,000 or so clones, approximately 81% detected once. The sequencing sample was made of PBMCs. The source is a boy aged 2 to 10 in good health and CMV-seronegative.

This clone appeared a single time. This chain links TRBV9 with TRBJ1-1, with D possibly matching TRBD1 (5 bases). V dropped 5 bases and J dropped 0 bases, with 14 bases sitting between them. Germline values: CDR1 SGDLS, CDR2 YYNGEE. CDR3 length: 15 amino acids. The CDR3 reads CASSLTGDMNTEAFF. CDR3 sequence (DNA): TGTGCCAGCAGTTTAACAGGAGACATGAACACTGAAGCTTTCTTT.

The rearrangement links TRBV6-1 to TRBJ1-5; 7 bases are shared with TRBD1. The V segment lost 6 bases and the J segment 0 bases; nucleotides outside the gene matches: 5. In germline, CDR1 is MNHNS, CDR2 SASEGT. The CDR3 is 15 residues long. Here the CDR3 DNA reads TGTGCCAGCAGGGGACAGCGTAGTAGCAATCAGCCCCAGCATTTT. Translating it yields CASRGQRSSNQPQHF.

This chain connects TRBV7-6 to TRBJ2-1; D may be TRBD1 (5 bases). The CDR3 has 12 residues. V was pared by 4 bases and J by 11 bases, with 12 bases between. Germline V gene lookup returns CDR1 SGHVS and CDR2 FNYEAQ. The CDR3 sequence: CASSSLGDKQFF. The CDR3 DNA follows: TGTGCCAGCAGCTCCCTAGGGGATAAGCAGTTCTTC.

The gene calls are TRBV7-2 and TRBJ2-3; possibly TRBD2 for D (6 bases). V was trimmed by 0 bases and J by 3 bases, leaving 13 bases between them. The germline gives CDR1 SGHTA, CDR2 FQGNSA. CDR3 length equals 16 residues. The CDR3, as DNA: TGTGCCAGCAGCTTAGCGCCCGGGAGTAGGACAGATACGCAGTATTTT. It encodes CASSLAPGSRTDTQYF.

This chain joins TRBV4-2 and TRBJ1-6, with D tentatively TRBD1 (6 bases). This CDR3 is built from 18 residues. V dropped 0 bases and J dropped 2 bases, with 14 bases sitting between them. CDR1 and CDR2 (germline): LGHNA, YNFKEQ. The CDR3 protein is CASSQDLRGTTYNSPLHF. The CDR3 DNA sequence: TGTGCCAGCAGCCAAGACCTCAGGGGAACTACCTATAATTCACCCCTCCACTTT.

The chain is built from TRBV19 and TRBJ2-7; 8 bases match TRBD1. Germline lookup yields CDR1 LNHDA and CDR2 SQIVND (reference sequence). The CDR3 runs 16 residues. J lost 3 bases, V lost 1 base, and 8 bases had no gene match. Written as DNA, the CDR3 is TGTGCCAGTAGTATAGTCCCGGGACAGGCGTACTACGAGCAGTACTTC. Protein sequence: CASSIVPGQAYYEQYF.

The V gene is TRBV5-4, the J gene TRBJ2-1; D possibly corresponds to TRBD2 (5 bases). There are 16 residues in the CDR3. Germline-derived CDR1 and CDR2 are SGHNT and YYREEE (reference sequence). The V end was cut by 4 bases, the J end by 4 bases, with 18 bases between. The CDR3 DNA reads as TGTGCCAGCAGCACCCAAGGAGTGAGGGCTTACAATGAGCAGTTCTTC. Encoded protein: CASSTQGVRAYNEQFF.

This clone was picked up a small number of times. This chain connects TRBV6-4 to TRBJ2-3, with TRBD2 as a possible D gene (5 bases). CDR3 length: 16 residues. Deletions cut 4 bases from V and 4 bases from J, with 18 bases between. Per germline, CDR1 MRHNA and CDR2 SNTAGT. The CDR3 bases are TGTGCCAGCAGTGCTTCTCAGTCCTGGCGGGCAGATACGCAGTATTTT. Residues: CASSASQSWRADTQYF.

The CDR3 DNA reads as TGTGCCAGCAGTCCGCCAGCGGGAGGGGTTTCCGAGCAGTACTTC. It encodes CASSPPAGGVSEQYF. The chain carries TRBV5-4 and TRBJ2-7; the match to TRBD2 covers 10 bases. CDR1 is SGHNT, CDR2 YYREEE, per germline (reference sequence). The CDR3 spans 15 residues. With 5 bases clipped from V and 6 bases from J, the junction kept 11 bases outside the gene matches.

J is TRBJ2-5 and V is TRBV5-1; D might be TRBD2 (5 bases). The assigned J gene may be wrong: the sequence end matches TRBJ2-7 better. Germline loops: CDR1 SGHRS, CDR2 YFSETQ. This CDR3 is built from 13 residues. In DNA, the CDR3 is TGCGCCAGCAGCTCCCGCGGGCGCTACGAGCAGTACTTC. Amino acid sequence: CASSSRGRYEQYF.

The gene calls are TRBV18 and TRBJ2-7, with D possibly matching TRBD1 (5 bases). The CDR3 loop spans 13 amino acids. Germline V CDR1 and CDR2: KGHSH, LQKENI. Trimming cost V 0 bases and J 6 bases, with 9 bases left between them. The CDR3 here is CASSPPGESEQYF. For the CDR3, the DNA is TGTGCCAGCTCACCACCAGGGGAAAGCGAGCAGTACTTC.

This chain uses TRBV5-1 with TRBJ2-5; 7 bases map to TRBD2. Germline lookup yields CDR1 SGHRS and CDR2 YFSETQ. The CDR3 runs 15 residues. J gave up 2 bases and V 6 bases, and 10 bases lay outside the gene matches. The CDR3 bases are TGCGCCAGCACCGTCGTTGCTAGCGGACAAGAGACCCAGTACTTC. Protein: CASTVVASGQETQYF.

This chain connects TRBV28 to TRBJ2-7; a possible D gene is TRBD2 (6 bases). The V end lost 2 bases, the J end lost 7 bases, and 18 bases lay between the germline ends. The CDR3 is made up of 15 amino acids. Per the germline V gene, CDR1 is MDHEN and CDR2 is SYDVKM. The CDR3 sequence is CASSLPGTGTLEQYF. CDR3 nucleotides: TGTGCCAGCAGTTTACCTGGGACGGGGACTCTGGAGCAGTACTTC.